This T cell receptor (beta chain) was sequenced during a study of graft-versus-host responses after intestinal transplantation. Study-level findings and limits: GvH clones were identified in recipient marrow, with some first appearing in ileum or blood.

Of note for this clone: Its antigen is undetermined.

Sequencing was performed with immunoSEQ multiplex PCR; in TCRdb, only in-frame clones are kept and a portion is missing. Found here are 75,000 to 95,000 clones, roughly 91% of them singletons; the top ten hold 2%. The sequences come from unstimulated CD8+ T cells sorted from spleen or lymph node cells, collected before intestinal transplant. This clonotype was sampled from a human donor who received an intestinal transplant.

The CDR3 spells CASSLVSSGGTGANVLTF. The CDR3 bases are TGTGCCAGCAGCTTAGTCTCCAGCGGGGGTACTGGGGCCAACGTCCTGACTTTC. V gene TRBV7-9 combines with J gene TRBJ2-6, with 8 nucleotides matching TRBD2. Germline V CDR1 and CDR2: SEHNR, FQNEAQ (reference sequence). This CDR3 spans 18 amino acids. Unmatched junction bases numbered 7, after V lost 1 base and J lost 2 bases.